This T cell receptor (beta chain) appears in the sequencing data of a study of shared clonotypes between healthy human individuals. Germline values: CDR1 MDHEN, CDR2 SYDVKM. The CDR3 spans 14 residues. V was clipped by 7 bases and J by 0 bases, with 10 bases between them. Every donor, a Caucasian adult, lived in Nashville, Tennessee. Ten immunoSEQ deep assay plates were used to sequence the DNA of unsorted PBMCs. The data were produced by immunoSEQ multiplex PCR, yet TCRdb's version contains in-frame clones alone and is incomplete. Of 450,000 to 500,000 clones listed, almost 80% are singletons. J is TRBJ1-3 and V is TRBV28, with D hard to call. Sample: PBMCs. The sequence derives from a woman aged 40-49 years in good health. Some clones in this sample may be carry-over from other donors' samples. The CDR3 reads CASNDRHSGNTIYF. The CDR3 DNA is TGTGCCAGCAATGACCGACACTCTGGAAACACCATATATTTT.